This T cell receptor (beta chain) appears in the sequencing data of a study of OX40 agonist ivuxolimab in advanced cancers. Background on the study: Enrolled patients in dose escalation had cancers that were hepatocellular carcinoma, melanoma, renal cell or head and neck cancer. At approximately 83% male, the cohort had a mean age of roughly 60 years, ranging from about 23 to 79. Notes on the study in general: Undetermined was the antigen specificity of the expanded peripheral T cells. The average count of expanded clones was higher among CD8+ T cells than among CD4+.

The table came from immunoSEQ multiplex PCR; TCRdb's copy has only in-frame clones and leaves some out. The sample shows tens of thousands of clones, around 90% of them seen only once. The CDR3 has 17 residues. Germline V gives CDR1 LGHNA, CDR2 YNFKEQ. The ends were cut back, 4 bases at V and 0 bases at J, with 16 bases in the middle. This clone has a single count. The antigen is undetermined. This sequence was found in an adult with an advanced solid tumor such as melanoma, head and neck, liver or kidney cancer. The chain links TRBV4-2 to TRBJ1-3; no firm D call. The material was CD4+ or CD8+ T cells sorted from blood, obtained in a trial of the OX40 agonist ivuxolimab. CDR3 sequence: CASSLPTTGISGNTIYF. CDR3 sequence (DNA): TGTGCCAGCAGCCTACCGACAACGGGCATCTCTGGAAACACCATATATTTT.